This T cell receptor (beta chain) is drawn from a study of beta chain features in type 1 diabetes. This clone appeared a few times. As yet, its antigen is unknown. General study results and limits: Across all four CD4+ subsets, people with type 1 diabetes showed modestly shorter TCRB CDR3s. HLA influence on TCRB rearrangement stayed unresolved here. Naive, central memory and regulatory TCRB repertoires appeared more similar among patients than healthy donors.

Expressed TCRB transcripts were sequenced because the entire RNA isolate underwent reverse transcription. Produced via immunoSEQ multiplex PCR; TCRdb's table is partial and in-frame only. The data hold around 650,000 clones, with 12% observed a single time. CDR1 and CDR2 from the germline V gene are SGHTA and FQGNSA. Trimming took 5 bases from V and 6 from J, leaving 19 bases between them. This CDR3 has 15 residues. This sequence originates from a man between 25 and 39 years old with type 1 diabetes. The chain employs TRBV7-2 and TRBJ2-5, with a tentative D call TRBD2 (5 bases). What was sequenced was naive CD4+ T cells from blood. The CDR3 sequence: CASSPRGRLGKTQYF. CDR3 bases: TGTGCCAGCAGCCCACGAGGGCGATTGGGGAAGACCCAGTACTTC.